This entry describes one T cell receptor (beta chain). Some clones are missing from TCRdb's copy, which holds only in-frame ones; the method was immunoSEQ multiplex PCR. The data contain roughly 150,000 clones, 85% to 90% of them singletons. Germline V gene lookup returns CDR1 SGHAT and CDR2 FQNNGV. The CDR3 extends over 14 amino acids. The V gene lost 4 bases and the J gene lost 3 bases, with 11 bases spanning the gap. The data derive from a study of cytomegalovirus exposure and HLA in healthy donors. The donors formed part of the roughly 120-subject validation cohort, distinct from the approximately 640-subject first cohort.

This chain connects TRBV11-2 to TRBJ2-3, with a possible D match to TRBD2 (5 bases). The clonotype was recovered from a woman aged 18-30 years in good health and CMV-seropositive. The specimen sequenced was PBMCs. In nucleotides, the CDR3 is TGTGCCAGCAGCTCCTTGGGGAGAACAGATACGCAGTATTTT. Its translation is CASSSLGRTDTQYF.